This T cell receptor (beta chain) was profiled in a study of cytomegalovirus exposure and HLA in healthy donors. Findings and caveats of the study: One variant, a missense change in DCLRE1C, was linked in a later analysis to TCR beta V- and J-gene trimming. Cytomegalovirus status was reportedly diagnosed by the classifier with high sensitivity and specificity.

This clone was counted between two and nine times. Its antigen is still unknown. PCR involved 60 Vbeta and 13 Jbeta primers. Clones were read by immunoSEQ multiplex PCR, and TCRdb kept only the in-frame ones, dropping some. The sample has 150,000 to 200,000 clones; around 68% are singletons. This CDR3 region has 14 residues. V trimming: 5 bases; J trimming: 5 bases; junction bases outside the gene matches: 6. Germline V lookup: CDR1 SGHDT, CDR2 YYEEEE. What was sequenced was PBMCs. The chain couples TRBV5-6 to TRBJ1-2; 10 bases align to TRBD1. The sequence was collected from a man between 50 and 59 years old in good health and CMV-seronegative. This CDR3 reads CASSLPGQGYGYTF. The CDR3 DNA reads TGTGCCAGCAGTTTGCCGGGACAGGGGTATGGCTACACCTTC.